One T cell receptor beta chain is described in this entry. TCRdb reprocessed the 5' RACE reads via MiXCR and lists one record per CDR3 protein. The sample lists a few thousand distinct CDR3 sequences; 72% were seen once. The CDR3 runs 17 residues. Trimming removed 4 bases from V and 5 bases from J; junction bases left unmatched: 14. Germline V lookup: CDR1 SGHVS, CDR2 FNYEAQ. The sorted Tregs were CD4+CD25+CD127-/low cells. The chain combines TRBV7-6 with TRBJ2-1, with 7 bases identical to TRBD2. Source material: Tregs sorted from blood. The receptor was isolated from a female donor with breast cancer. The CDR3 protein is CASSSPTSENPNNEQFF. In DNA form, the CDR3 reads TGTGCCAGCAGCTCCCCTACTAGCGAGAATCCCAACAATGAGCAGTTCTTC.